The 7 T cell receptor beta chains given below trace back to one sample, sequenced in a study of blood T cell repertoires in COVID-19. Produced via immunoSEQ multiplex PCR; TCRdb's table is partial and in-frame only. In the table there are 140,000 to 150,000 clones, 80% to 85% of which are singletons. Sequencing used PBMCs or T cells enriched from blood (not recorded which). Receptors originate from a woman aged 45-59 years who had been exposed to COVID-19.

This clone was seen once. This chain uses TRBV5-4 with TRBJ1-4; D is uncertain. Germline V gene lookup returns CDR1 SGHNT and CDR2 YYREEE (reference sequence). The CDR3 covers 14 residues. V lost 3 bases to trimming and J lost 3 bases, with 9 bases between them. CDR3 protein: CASSWGGPNEKLFF. The CDR3 bases are TGTGCCAGCAGCTGGGGAGGGCCTAATGAAAAACTGTTTTTT. The full variable domain, in which reference TRBV5-4 and TRBJ1-4 provide the parts outside the CDR3, is ETGVTQSPTHLIKTRGQQVTLRCSSQSGHNTVSWYQQALGQGPQFIFQYYREEENGRGNFPPRFSGLQFPNYSSELNVNALELDDSALYLCASSWGGPNEKLFFGSGTQLSVL.

The CDR3 region is CASSWGSKTSDYEQYF. DNA of the CDR3: TGCGCCAGCAGCTGGGGGTCAAAAACTAGCGACTACGAGCAGTACTTC. The gene calls are TRBV5-1 and TRBJ2-7; TRBD2 aligns across 7 bases. Germline CDR1 reads SGHRS; CDR2 reads YFSETQ. Trimming at V came to 3 bases and at J to 3 bases, leaving 12 bases not matched to a gene. The CDR3 contains 16 residues.

This clone was recorded once. The chain couples TRBV11-2 to TRBJ2-1, with D perhaps matching TRBD2 (5 bases). The germline V and J ends were trimmed by 0 bases and 0 bases, with 15 bases remaining between them. This CDR3 comprises 18 residues. Germline V gene data show CDR1 as SGHAT and CDR2 as FQNNGV. The CDR3 loop reads CASSLDRLARSSYNEQFF. Written as DNA, the CDR3 is TGTGCCAGCAGCTTAGATCGGTTAGCGAGAAGCTCCTACAATGAGCAGTTCTTC. Using reference TRBV11-2 and TRBJ2-1 for the parts outside the CDR3, the full variable domain is EAGVAQSPRYKIIEKRQSVAFWCNPISGHATLYWYQQILGQGPKLLIQFQNNGVVDDSQLPKDRFSAERLKGVDSTLKIQPAKLEDSAVYLCASSLDRLARSSYNEQFFGPGTRLTVL.

The chain recombines TRBV5-4 with TRBJ2-1, with TRBD1 matching 12 bases. Germline CDR1 is SGHNT and CDR2 is YYREEE (reference sequence). This CDR3 has 15 residues. The ends lost 5 bases at V and 5 bases at J; junction bases unmatched: 5. CDR3 residues: CASRWGQGADNEQFF. The DNA for the CDR3 is TGTGCCAGCAGATGGGGACAGGGGGCGGACAATGAGCAGTTCTTC.

The chain combines TRBV9 with TRBJ2-1; 8 bases line up with TRBD2. Germline loops: CDR1 SGDLS, CDR2 YYNGEE. The CDR3 sequence is 15 residues long. J gave up 6 bases and V 0 bases, and 5 bases lay outside the gene matches. The DNA for the CDR3 is TGTGCCAGCAGCGTAGGAGGGACTAGTCCCAATGAGCAGTTCTTC. This codes for CASSVGGTSPNEQFF.

A word on this clone: Other DNA sequences in the same sample also yield this CDR3. The V call is TRBV6-2 or TRBV6-3, the J call TRBJ2-7; 8 nucleotides agree with TRBD1. This CDR3 is 15 amino acids long. CDR1 MNHEY and CDR2 SVGEGT come from the germline V gene. The ends lost 0 bases at V and 5 bases at J; junction bases unmatched: 6. The DNA for the CDR3 is TGTGCCAGCAGTTACTCTTTGGCAGGGGGCCACGAGCAGTACTTC. Its translation: CASSYSLAGGHEQYF.

J is TRBJ2-7 and V is TRBV4-3; D is perhaps TRBD1 (6 bases). The CDR3 covers 15 residues. Germline CDR1 and CDR2: LGHNA and YSLEER. V was clipped by 1 base and J by 0 bases, with 10 bases between them. The CDR3 protein is CASSQVLGGSYEQYF. CDR3 in DNA: TGCGCCAGCAGCCAAGTTTTAGGGGGCTCCTACGAGCAGTACTTC.